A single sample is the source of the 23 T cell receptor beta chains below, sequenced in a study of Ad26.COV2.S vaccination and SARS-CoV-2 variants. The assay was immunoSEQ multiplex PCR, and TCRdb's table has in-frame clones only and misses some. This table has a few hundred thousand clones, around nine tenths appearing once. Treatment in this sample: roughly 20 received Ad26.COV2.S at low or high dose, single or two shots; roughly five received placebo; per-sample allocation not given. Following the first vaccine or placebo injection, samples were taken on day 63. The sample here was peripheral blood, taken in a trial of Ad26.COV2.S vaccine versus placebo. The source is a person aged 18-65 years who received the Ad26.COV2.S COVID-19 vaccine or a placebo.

The CDR3 protein is CASSLQFTGTGAYEQYF. CDR3 sequence (DNA): TGTGCCAGCAGCCTACAGTTTACCGGGACAGGGGCCTACGAGCAGTACTTC. V is TRBV4-2 and J is TRBJ2-7, with TRBD1 matching over 10 bases. Per the germline V gene, CDR1 is LGHNA and CDR2 is YNFKEQ. With 4 bases clipped from V and 2 bases from J, the junction kept 11 bases outside the gene matches. There are 17 residues in the CDR3.

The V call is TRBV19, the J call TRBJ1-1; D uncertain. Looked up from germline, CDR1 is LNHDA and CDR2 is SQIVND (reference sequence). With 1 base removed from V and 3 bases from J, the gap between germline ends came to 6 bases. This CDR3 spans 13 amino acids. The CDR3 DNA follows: TGTGCCAGTAGTATAGTCGAATACACTGAAGCTTTCTTT. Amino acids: CASSIVEYTEAFF.

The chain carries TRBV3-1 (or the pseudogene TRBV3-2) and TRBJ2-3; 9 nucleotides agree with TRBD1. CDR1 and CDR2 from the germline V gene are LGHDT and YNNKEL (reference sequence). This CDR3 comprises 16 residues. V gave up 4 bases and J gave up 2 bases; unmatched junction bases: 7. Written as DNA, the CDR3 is TGTGCCAGCAGCCGCAAAGGGACAGGGTTCACAGATACGCAGTATTTT. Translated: CASSRKGTGFTDTQYF.

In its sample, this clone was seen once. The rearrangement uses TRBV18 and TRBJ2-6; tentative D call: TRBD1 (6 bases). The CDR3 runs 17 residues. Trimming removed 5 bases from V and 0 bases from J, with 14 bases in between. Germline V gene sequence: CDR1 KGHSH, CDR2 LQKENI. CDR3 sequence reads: CASSSPGHSSGANVLTF. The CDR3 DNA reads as TGTGCCAGCTCATCGCCGGGACATAGCTCTGGGGCCAACGTCCTGACTTTC.

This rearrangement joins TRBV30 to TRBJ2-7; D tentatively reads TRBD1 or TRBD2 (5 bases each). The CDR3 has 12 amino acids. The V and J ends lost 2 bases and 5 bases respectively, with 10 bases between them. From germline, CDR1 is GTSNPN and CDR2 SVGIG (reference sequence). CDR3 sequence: CAWSPGTHEQYF. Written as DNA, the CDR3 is TGTGCCTGGAGTCCGGGGACCCACGAGCAGTACTTC.

The chain's CDR3 is CASSYRSNTEAFF. CDR3 bases: TGTGCCAGCAGTTACAGGAGTAACACTGAAGCTTTCTTT. The chain employs TRBV6-2 or TRBV6-3 and TRBJ1-1; D call uncertain. CDR3 length: 13 residues. Germline V CDR1 and CDR2: MNHEY, SVGEGT. Trimming removed 2 bases at V and 2 bases at J, with 6 bases between.

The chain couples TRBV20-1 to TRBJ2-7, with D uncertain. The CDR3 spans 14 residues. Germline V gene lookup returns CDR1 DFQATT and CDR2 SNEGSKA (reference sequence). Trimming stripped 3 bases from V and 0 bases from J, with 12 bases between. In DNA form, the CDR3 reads TGCAGTGCTAGTGTACACACAACCTCCTACGAGCAGTACTTC. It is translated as CSASVHTTSYEQYF.

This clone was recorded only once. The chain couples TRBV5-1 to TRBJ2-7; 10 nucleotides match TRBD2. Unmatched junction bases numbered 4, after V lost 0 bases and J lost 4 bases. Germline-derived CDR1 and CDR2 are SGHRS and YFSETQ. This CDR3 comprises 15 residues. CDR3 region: CASSLGIAGGYEQYF. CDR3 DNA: TGCGCCAGCAGCTTGGGAATAGCGGGAGGTTACGAGCAGTACTTC.

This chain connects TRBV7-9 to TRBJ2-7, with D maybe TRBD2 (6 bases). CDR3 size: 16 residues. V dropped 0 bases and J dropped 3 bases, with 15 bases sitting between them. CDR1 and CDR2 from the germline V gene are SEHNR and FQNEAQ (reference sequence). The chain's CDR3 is CASSLAYGREVYEQYF. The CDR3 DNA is TGTGCCAGCAGCTTAGCGTATGGGCGGGAAGTCTACGAGCAGTACTTC.

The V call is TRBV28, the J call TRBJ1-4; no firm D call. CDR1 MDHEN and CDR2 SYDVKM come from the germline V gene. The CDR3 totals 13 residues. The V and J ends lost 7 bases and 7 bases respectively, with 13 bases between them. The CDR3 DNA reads TGTGCCAGCAACCCAGGACCAGTTGAAAAACTGTTTTTT. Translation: CASNPGPVEKLFF.

The CDR3 DNA is TGTGCCAGCAGCTTAGGTAGCGGCACAGATACGCAGTATTTT. It encodes CASSLGSGTDTQYF. The rearrangement uses TRBV7-6 and TRBJ2-3, with D perhaps TRBD2 (5 bases). Germline V lookup: CDR1 SGHVS, CDR2 FNYEAQ. The CDR3 runs 14 residues. Between the trimmed V and J ends, which lost 1 base and 1 base, there was a span of 6 bases.

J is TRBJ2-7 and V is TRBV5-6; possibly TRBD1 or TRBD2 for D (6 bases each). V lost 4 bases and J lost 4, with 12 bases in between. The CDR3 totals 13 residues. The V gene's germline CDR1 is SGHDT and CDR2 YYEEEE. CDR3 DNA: TGTGCCAGCAGCGCAGTAGGGGGGTACGAGCAGTACTTC. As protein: CASSAVGGYEQYF.

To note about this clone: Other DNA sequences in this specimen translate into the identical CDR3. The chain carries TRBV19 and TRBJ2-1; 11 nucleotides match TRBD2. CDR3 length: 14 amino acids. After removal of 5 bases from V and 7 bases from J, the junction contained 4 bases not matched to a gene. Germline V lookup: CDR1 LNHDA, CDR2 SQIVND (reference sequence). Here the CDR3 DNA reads TGTGCCAGTAGTCTAGCGGGAGGTCCTAATGAGCAGTTCTTC. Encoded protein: CASSLAGGPNEQFF.

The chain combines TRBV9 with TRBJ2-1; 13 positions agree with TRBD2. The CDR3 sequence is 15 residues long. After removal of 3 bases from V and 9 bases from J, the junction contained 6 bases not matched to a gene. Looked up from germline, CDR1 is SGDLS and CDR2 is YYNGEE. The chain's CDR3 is CASSAGLAGDLEQFF. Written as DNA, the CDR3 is TGTGCCAGCAGCGCCGGACTAGCGGGAGATCTTGAGCAGTTCTTC.

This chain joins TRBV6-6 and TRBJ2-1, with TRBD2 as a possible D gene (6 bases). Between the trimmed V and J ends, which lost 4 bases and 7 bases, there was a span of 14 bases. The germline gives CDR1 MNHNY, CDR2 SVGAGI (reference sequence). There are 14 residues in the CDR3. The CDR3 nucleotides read TGTGCCAGCAGTTCATGGCGGGACGGGAATGAGCAGTTCTTC. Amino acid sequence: CASSSWRDGNEQFF.

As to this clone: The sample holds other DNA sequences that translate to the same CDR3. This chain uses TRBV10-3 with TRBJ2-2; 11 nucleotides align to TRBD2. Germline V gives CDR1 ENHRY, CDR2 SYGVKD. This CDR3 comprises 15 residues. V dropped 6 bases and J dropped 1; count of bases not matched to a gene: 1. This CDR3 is CAIRGTSGNTGELFF. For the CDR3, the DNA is TGTGCCATCAGAGGGACTAGCGGGAACACCGGGGAGCTGTTTTTT.

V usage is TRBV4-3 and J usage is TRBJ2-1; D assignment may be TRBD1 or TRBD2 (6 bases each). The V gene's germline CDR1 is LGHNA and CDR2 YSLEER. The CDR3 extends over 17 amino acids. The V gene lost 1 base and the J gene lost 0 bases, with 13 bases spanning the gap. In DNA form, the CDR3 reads TGCGCCAGCAGCCAAGTGGGGGCCGGGGGCTCCTACAATGAGCAGTTCTTC. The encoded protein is CASSQVGAGGSYNEQFF.

CDR3 in DNA: TGTGCCAGCCGGGGGAATGAAGAGACCCAGTACTTC. Translation: CASRGNEETQYF. The chain has TRBV11-2 and TRBJ2-5; possibly TRBD2 for D (6 bases). CDR1 and CDR2 from the germline V gene are SGHAT and FQNNGV. The CDR3 is 12 residues long. The V end lost 8 bases, the J end lost 3 bases, and 10 bases lay between the germline ends.

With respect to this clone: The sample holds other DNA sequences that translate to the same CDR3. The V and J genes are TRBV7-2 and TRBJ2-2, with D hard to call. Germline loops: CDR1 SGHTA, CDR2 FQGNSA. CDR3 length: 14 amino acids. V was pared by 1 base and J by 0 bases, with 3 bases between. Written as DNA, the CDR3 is TGTGCCAGCAGCTTAGGATCGAACACCGGGGAGCTGTTTTTT. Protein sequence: CASSLGSNTGELFF. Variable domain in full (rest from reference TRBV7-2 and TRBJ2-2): GAGVSQSPSNKVTEKGKDVELRCDPISGHTALYWYRQSLGQGLEFLIYFQGNSAPDKSGLPSDRFSAERTGGSVSTLTIQRTQQEDSAVYLCASSLGSNTGELFFGEGSRLTVL.

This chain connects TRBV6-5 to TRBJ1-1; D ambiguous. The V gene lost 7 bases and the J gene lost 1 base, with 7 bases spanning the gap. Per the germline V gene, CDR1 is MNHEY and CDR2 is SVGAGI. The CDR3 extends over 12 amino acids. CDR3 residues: CASKRTNTEAFF. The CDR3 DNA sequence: TGTGCCAGCAAGAGAACGAACACTGAAGCTTTCTTT.

The CDR3 sequence: CASSFTPRDRDYEQYF. The CDR3 coding sequence is TGTGCCAGCAGTTTCACACCCCGGGACAGGGACTACGAGCAGTACTTC. The rearrangement joins TRBV21-1 to TRBJ2-7; TRBD1 is the table's D call, not checked against the DNA. TRBV21-1 is a documented pseudogene. This CDR3 contains 16 residues.

The CDR3 DNA reads TGCGCCAGCAGCTTGAACGACAGGGCCCCTAATGAAAAACTGTTTTTT. Translated, it gives CASSLNDRAPNEKLFF. The genes are TRBV5-1 and TRBJ1-4, with 7 bases identical to TRBD1. V was pared by 1 base and J by 3 bases, with 6 bases of the junction left unmatched. The CDR3 covers 16 residues. Germline CDR1 reads SGHRS; CDR2 reads YFSETQ.

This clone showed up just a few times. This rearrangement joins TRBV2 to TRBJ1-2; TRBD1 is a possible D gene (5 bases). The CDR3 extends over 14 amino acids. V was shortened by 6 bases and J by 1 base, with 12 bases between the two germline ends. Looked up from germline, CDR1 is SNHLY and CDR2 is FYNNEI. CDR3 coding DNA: TGTGCCAGCAGGAGGGACGGGAGTAACTATGGCTACACCTTC. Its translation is CASRRDGSNYGYTF.